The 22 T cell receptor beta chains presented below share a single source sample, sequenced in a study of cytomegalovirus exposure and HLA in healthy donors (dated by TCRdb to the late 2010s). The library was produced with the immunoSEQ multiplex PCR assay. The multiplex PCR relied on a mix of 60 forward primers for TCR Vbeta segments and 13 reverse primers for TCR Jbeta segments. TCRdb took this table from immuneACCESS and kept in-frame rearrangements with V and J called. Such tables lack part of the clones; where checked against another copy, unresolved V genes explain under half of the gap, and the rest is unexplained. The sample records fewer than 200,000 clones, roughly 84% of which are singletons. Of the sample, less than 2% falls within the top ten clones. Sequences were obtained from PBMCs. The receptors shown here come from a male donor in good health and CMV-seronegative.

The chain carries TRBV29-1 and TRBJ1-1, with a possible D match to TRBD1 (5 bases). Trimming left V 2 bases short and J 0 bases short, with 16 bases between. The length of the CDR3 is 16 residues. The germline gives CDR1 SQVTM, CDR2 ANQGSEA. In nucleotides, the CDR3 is TGCAGCGTTGAAAGTCAGGGAAGGGGAATGAACACTGAAGCTTTCTTT. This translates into CSVESQGRGMNTEAFF.

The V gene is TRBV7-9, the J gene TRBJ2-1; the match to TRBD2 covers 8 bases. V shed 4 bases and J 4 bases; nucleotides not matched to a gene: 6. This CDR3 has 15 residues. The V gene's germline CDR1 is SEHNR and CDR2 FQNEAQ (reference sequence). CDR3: CASSSHSGIYNEQFF. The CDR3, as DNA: TGTGCCAGCAGCTCCCATAGCGGGATATACAATGAGCAGTTCTTC.

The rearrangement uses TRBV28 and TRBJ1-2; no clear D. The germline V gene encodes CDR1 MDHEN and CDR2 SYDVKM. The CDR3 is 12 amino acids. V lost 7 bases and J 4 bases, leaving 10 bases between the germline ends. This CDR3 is CASTTPSYGYTF. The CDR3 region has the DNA TGTGCCAGCACCACACCGTCCTATGGCTACACCTTC.

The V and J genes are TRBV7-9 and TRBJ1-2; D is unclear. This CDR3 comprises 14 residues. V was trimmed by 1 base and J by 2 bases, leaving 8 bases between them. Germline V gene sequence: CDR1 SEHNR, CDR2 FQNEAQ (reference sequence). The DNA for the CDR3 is TGTGCCAGCAGCTTAGACACAGCCAACTATGGCTACACCTTC. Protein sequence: CASSLDTANYGYTF.

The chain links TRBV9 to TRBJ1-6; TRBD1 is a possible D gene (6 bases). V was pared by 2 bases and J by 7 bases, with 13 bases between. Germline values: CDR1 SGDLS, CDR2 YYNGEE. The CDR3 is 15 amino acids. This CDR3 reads CASSVSLQGNSPLHF. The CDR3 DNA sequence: TGTGCCAGCAGCGTCTCCCTCCAGGGGAATTCACCCCTCCACTTT.

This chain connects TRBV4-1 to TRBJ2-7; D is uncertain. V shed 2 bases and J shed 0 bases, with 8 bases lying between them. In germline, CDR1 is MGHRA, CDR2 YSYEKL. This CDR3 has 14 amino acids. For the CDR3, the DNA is TGCGCCAGCAGCCAACTTCTCGTCTCCTACGAGCAGTACTTC. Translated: CASSQLLVSYEQYF.

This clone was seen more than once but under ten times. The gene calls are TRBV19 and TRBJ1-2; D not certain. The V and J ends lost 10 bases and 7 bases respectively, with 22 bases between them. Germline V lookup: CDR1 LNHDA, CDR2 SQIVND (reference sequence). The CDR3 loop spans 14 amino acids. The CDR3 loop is CAISAELQVSGYTF. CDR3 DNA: TGTGCCATATCAGCGGAACTCCAGGTTTCTGGCTACACCTTC.

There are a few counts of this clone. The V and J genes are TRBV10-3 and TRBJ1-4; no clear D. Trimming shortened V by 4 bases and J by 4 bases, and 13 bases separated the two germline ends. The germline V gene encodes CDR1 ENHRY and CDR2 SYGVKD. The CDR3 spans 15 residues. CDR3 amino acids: CAISARGVINEKLFF. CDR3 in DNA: TGTGCCATCAGTGCCCGCGGGGTGATTAATGAAAAACTGTTTTTT.

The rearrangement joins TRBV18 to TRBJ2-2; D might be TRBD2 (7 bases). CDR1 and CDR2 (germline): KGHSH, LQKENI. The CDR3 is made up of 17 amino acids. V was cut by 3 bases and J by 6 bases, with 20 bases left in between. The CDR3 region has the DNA TGTGCCAGCTCACCTCCCGGGGGCCTAGCGGCGTCCGGGGAGCTGTTTTTT. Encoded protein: CASSPPGGLAASGELFF.

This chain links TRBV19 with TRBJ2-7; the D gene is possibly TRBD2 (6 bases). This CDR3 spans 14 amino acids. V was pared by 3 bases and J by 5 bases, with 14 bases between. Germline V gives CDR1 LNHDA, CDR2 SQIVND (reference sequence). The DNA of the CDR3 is TGTGCCAGTAGTATTCTATCAGCGGGCCACGAGCAGTACTTC. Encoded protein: CASSILSAGHEQYF.

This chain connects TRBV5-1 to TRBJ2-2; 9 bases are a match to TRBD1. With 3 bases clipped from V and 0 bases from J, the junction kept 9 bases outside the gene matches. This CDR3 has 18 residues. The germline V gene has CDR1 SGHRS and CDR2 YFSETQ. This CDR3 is CASSWGTGWTSNTGELFF. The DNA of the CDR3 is TGCGCCAGCAGCTGGGGGACAGGGTGGACCTCGAACACCGGGGAGCTGTTTTTT. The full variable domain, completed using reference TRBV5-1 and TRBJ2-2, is KAGVTQTPRYLIKTRGQQVTLSCSPISGHRSVSWYQQTPGQGLQFLFEYFSETQRNKGNFPGRFSGRQFSNSRSEMNVSTLELGDSALYLCASSWGTGWTSNTGELFFGEGSRLTVL.

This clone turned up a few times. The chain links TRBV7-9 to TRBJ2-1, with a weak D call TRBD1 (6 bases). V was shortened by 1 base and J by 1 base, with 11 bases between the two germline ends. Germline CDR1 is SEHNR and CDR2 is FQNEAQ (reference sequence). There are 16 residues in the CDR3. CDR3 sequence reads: CASSLGTATSYNEQFF. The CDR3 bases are TGTGCCAGCAGCTTAGGGACAGCAACTTCCTACAATGAGCAGTTCTTC.

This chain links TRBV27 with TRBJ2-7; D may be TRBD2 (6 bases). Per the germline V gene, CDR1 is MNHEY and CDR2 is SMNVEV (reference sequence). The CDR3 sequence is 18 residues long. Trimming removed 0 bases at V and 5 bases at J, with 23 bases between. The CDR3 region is CASSLSGLGLSIRDEQYF. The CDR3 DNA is TGTGCCAGCAGTTTATCGGGGCTGGGACTCTCAATTAGGGACGAGCAGTACTTC.

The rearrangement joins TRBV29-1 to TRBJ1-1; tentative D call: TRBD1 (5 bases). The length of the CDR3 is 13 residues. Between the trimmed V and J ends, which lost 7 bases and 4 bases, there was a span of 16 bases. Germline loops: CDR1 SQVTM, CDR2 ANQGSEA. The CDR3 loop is CSAVDRWGTEAFF. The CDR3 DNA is TGCAGCGCCGTCGACAGATGGGGCACTGAAGCTTTCTTT.

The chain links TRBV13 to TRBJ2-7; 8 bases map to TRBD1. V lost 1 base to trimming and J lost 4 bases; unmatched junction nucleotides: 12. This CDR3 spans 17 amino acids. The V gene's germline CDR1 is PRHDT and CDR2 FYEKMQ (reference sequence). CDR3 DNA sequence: TGTGCCAGCAGCTTAGTTAAGGGGCAGGGGGCCGCTTACGAGCAGTACTTC. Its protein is CASSLVKGQGAAYEQYF.

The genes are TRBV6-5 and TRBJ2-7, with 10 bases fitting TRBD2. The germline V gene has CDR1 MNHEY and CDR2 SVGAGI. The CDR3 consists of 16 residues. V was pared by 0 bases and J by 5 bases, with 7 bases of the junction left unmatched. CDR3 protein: CASSYSSGLAGDEQYF. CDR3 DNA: TGTGCCAGCAGTTACTCGTCGGGGCTAGCGGGAGACGAGCAGTACTTC.

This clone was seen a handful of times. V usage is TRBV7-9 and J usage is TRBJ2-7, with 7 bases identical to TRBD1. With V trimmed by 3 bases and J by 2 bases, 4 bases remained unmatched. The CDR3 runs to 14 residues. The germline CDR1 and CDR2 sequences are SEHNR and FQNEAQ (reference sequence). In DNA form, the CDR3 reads TGTGCCAGCAGCTTGGACAGGCCACCCTACGAGCAGTACTTC. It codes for CASSLDRPPYEQYF.

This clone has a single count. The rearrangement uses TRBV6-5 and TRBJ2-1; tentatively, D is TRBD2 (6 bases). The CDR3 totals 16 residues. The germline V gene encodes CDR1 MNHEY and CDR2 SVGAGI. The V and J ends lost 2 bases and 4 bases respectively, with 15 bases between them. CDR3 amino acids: CASSYRRESLYNEQFF. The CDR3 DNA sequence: TGTGCCAGCAGTTACCGGAGGGAGTCCCTATACAATGAGCAGTTCTTC.

CDR3 region: CASSLLGVNTEAFF. The CDR3 nucleotides read TGTGCCAGCAGCTTGTTAGGGGTGAACACTGAAGCTTTCTTT. The chain carries TRBV5-6 and TRBJ1-1; weak D call: TRBD1 (5 bases). The CDR3 loop spans 14 amino acids. V lost 1 base and J lost 0, with 7 bases in between. CDR1 and CDR2 from the germline V gene are SGHDT and YYEEEE. Using reference TRBV5-6 and TRBJ1-1 for the parts outside the CDR3, the full variable domain is DAGVTQSPTHLIKTRGQQVTLRCSPKSGHDTVSWYQQALGQGPQFIFQYYEEEERQRGNFPDRFSGHQFPNYSSELNVNALLLGDSALYLCASSLLGVNTEAFFGQGTRLTVV.

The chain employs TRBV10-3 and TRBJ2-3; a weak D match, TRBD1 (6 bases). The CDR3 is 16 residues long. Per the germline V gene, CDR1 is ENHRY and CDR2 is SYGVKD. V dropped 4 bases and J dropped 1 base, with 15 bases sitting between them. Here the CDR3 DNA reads TGTGCCATCAGTGGCATCGGACAGTCCCGCACAGATACGCAGTATTTT. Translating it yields CAISGIGQSRTDTQYF.

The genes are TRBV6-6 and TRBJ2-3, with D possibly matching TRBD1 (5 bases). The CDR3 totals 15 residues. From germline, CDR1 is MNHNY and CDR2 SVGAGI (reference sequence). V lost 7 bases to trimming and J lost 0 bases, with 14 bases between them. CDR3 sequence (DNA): TGTGCCAGCACCCCTGGACACCGTAGCACAGATACGCAGTATTTT. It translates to CASTPGHRSTDTQYF.

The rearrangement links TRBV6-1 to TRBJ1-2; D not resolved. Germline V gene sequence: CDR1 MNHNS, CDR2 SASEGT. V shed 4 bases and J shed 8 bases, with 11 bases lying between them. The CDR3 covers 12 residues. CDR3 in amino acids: CASSAGPGGYTF. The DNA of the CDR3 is TGTGCCAGCAGTGCGGGTCCTGGGGGCTACACCTTC.